Below, 8 T cell receptor beta chains from the same sample are listed, as sequenced in a study of OX40 agonist ivuxolimab in advanced cancers. Clones were read by immunoSEQ multiplex PCR, and TCRdb kept only the in-frame ones, dropping some. The sample yields roughly 100,000 clones, 75% to 95% seen once. Source: CD4+ or CD8+ T cells sorted from blood, taken in a trial of the OX40 agonist ivuxolimab. The receptors stem from an adult with an advanced solid tumor such as melanoma, head and neck, liver or kidney cancer.

The rearrangement joins TRBV6-5 to TRBJ2-1; 8 bases are shared with TRBD2. This CDR3 is built from 15 residues. Germline lookup yields CDR1 MNHEY and CDR2 SVGAGI. The junction had 8 bases not matched to a gene; V was cut back by 3 bases and J by 7 bases. The CDR3 loop is CASSYQRGGMNEQFF. The CDR3 DNA is TGTGCCAGCAGTTATCAACGGGGGGGCATGAATGAGCAGTTCTTC.

The V and J genes are TRBV5-1 and TRBJ1-4; a weak D match, TRBD1 (5 bases). The CDR3 is made up of 14 amino acids. CDR1 is SGHRS and CDR2 is YFSETQ in the germline V gene. Trimming removed 4 bases from V and 8 bases from J, with 15 bases in between. The CDR3: CASSGGTSREKLFF. CDR3 DNA sequence: TGCGCCAGCAGCGGAGGGACTAGTCGAGAAAAACTGTTTTTT.

The chain recombines TRBV7-2 with TRBJ2-7; D is undetermined. The CDR3 runs 14 residues. CDR1 is SGHTA, CDR2 FQGNSA, per germline. Trimming removed 4 bases at V and 0 bases at J, with 10 bases between. CDR3 coding DNA: TGTGCCAGCAGCTCCCGGGTCGACTCCTACGAGCAGTACTTC. Translation: CASSSRVDSYEQYF. The full variable domain, its missing parts supplied by reference TRBV7-2 and TRBJ2-7, is GAGVSQSPSNKVTEKGKDVELRCDPISGHTALYWYRQSLGQGLEFLIYFQGNSAPDKSGLPSDRFSAERTGGSVSTLTIQRTQQEDSAVYLCASSSRVDSYEQYFGPGTRLTVT.

Only one count was recorded for this clone. The J gene is TRBJ2-3, the V gene TRBV6-5; perhaps TRBD2 as D (6 bases). Between the trimmed V and J ends, which lost 10 bases and 2 bases, there was a span of 16 bases. CDR1 and CDR2 (germline): MNHEY, SVGAGI. This CDR3 spans 14 amino acids. CDR3 DNA sequence: TGTGCCACCAACCGGGGGTTTCCCACAGATACGCAGTATTTT. Protein product: CATNRGFPTDTQYF.

This clone showed up just a few times. This chain uses TRBV7-9 with TRBJ1-1; D is undetermined. This CDR3 is built from 17 residues. Deletions cut 5 bases from V and 3 bases from J, with 22 bases between. The V gene's germline CDR1 is SEHNR and CDR2 FQNEAQ (reference sequence). The chain's CDR3 is CASSHLRGRPGDTEAFF. The CDR3 region has the DNA TGTGCCAGCAGCCACTTAAGAGGTAGGCCAGGAGACACTGAAGCTTTCTTT.

The rearrangement uses TRBV6-6 and TRBJ2-7; 9 bases map to TRBD1. Germline values: CDR1 MNHNY, CDR2 SVGAGI (reference sequence). V was clipped by 6 bases and J by 5 bases; unmatched bases: 8. The CDR3 sequence is 14 residues long. The DNA of the CDR3 is TGTGCCAGCAGAAAGGGACAGGGTCTCCACGAGCAGTACTTC. It is translated as CASRKGQGLHEQYF.

This clone has only one observation. The J gene is TRBJ1-1, the V gene TRBV11-2; 10 nucleotides match TRBD1. Per germline, CDR1 SGHAT and CDR2 FQNNGV. The J segment lost 10 bases and the V segment lost 6 bases, leaving 11 bases of the junction unmatched. This CDR3 region has 14 residues. CDR3 nucleotide sequence: TGTGCCAGCAGGTCTCCGGGACAGGGGCTCCCAGCTTTCTTT. Translating gives CASRSPGQGLPAFF.

This clone has only one observation. This chain uses TRBV7-2 with TRBJ1-6; D unclear. The CDR3 is made up of 14 amino acids. The V gene lost 3 bases and the J gene lost 7 bases, with 10 bases spanning the gap. The germline CDR1 and CDR2 sequences are SGHTA and FQGNSA. Here the CDR3 DNA reads TGTGCCAGCAGCTTCCTAACAGCCAATTCACCCCTCCACTTT. It translates to CASSFLTANSPLHF.